A single sample gave rise to the 6 T cell receptor beta chains below, sequenced in a study of T cell responses to AZD1222 COVID-19 vaccine. This table comes from immunoSEQ multiplex PCR, and its TCRdb copy is limited to in-frame clones, with some not included. The table records roughly 130,000 clones, about nine tenths of them present only once. The specimen was peripheral blood, collected on day 0 of AZD1222 vaccination. These receptors originate from an adult in good health.

V gene TRBV11-2 combines with J gene TRBJ2-7; D perhaps matches TRBD1 (5 bases). This CDR3 is built from 15 residues. CDR1 is SGHAT, CDR2 FQNNGV, per germline. Trimming took off 5 bases at V and 2 bases at J, with 16 bases between the two ends. Here the CDR3 DNA reads TGTGCCAGCAGCACAAGCCAGGGTACGGCCTACGAGCAGTACTTC. As protein: CASSTSQGTAYEQYF.

The chain's CDR3 is CASTDPAYEQYF. CDR3 bases: TGTGCCAGCACAGACCCTGCCTACGAGCAGTACTTC. The chain combines TRBV2 with TRBJ2-7; unclear D gene. The V gene's germline CDR1 is SNHLY and CDR2 FYNNEI. CDR3 length: 12 amino acids. V was clipped by 7 bases and J by 2 bases, with 9 bases between them.

This chain joins TRBV25-1 and TRBJ1-2, with D possibly being TRBD1 (5 bases). Germline lookup yields CDR1 MGHDK and CDR2 SYGVNS. CDR3 size: 14 residues. The V end lost 10 bases, the J end lost 5 bases, and 20 bases lay between the germline ends. The CDR3 DNA sequence: TGTGCCACCCACGGGCAGGGAACCCGATATGGCTACACCTTC. It specifies CATHGQGTRYGYTF.

The chain uses TRBV5-1 and TRBJ2-3; TRBD2 matches 11 bases. From germline, CDR1 is SGHRS and CDR2 YFSETQ. The CDR3 loop spans 15 amino acids. Germline trimming cut 2 bases from V and 6 bases from J; bases unmatched to any gene: 5. CDR3 nucleotides: TGCGCCAGCAGCTTTACCGGGACTAGCGGCGATACGCAGTATTTT. Amino acids: CASSFTGTSGDTQYF.

The sample holds one count of this clone. The chain carries TRBV2 and TRBJ2-3; the match to TRBD1 covers 9 bases. Germline V lookup: CDR1 SNHLY, CDR2 FYNNEI. The V gene end was trimmed by 6 bases and the J gene end by 3 bases; junction bases not matched to a gene: 7. The CDR3 loop spans 15 amino acids. The CDR3 coding sequence is TGTGCCAGCAGATTACCGGGACAGGGAACAGATACGCAGTATTTT. Protein product: CASRLPGQGTDTQYF.

This chain links TRBV19 with TRBJ2-2, with TRBD1 as a possible D gene (6 bases). This CDR3 has 13 residues. Germline values: CDR1 LNHDA, CDR2 SQIVND (reference sequence). V gave up 10 bases and J gave up 2 bases, with 11 bases separating them. In DNA, the CDR3 is TGTGCCATCGGGACAACCAACACCGGGGAGCTGTTTTTT. Its protein is CAIGTTNTGELFF.